This T cell receptor beta chain came from a study of PD-1 blockade in mismatch repair-deficient tumors (dated by TCRdb to about 2017). General notes on the study: Between late 2013 and late 2016, 90 or so consecutive patients with around twelve mismatch repair-deficient cancer types, all previously treated and progressing, were enrolled in the trial. Tumor-associated T cell clones in the peripheral blood of patients responding to PD-1 blockade were tracked using deep sequencing of TCR CDR3 regions.

The germline V gene sets CDR1 to MNHNS and CDR2 to SASEGT. V is reduced by 4 bases and J by 0 bases, leaving a spacing of 15 bases between them. Reading from cysteine to phenylalanine, the CDR3 counts 16 amino acids. Only CDR3 DNA remains: 48 bases, in frame from the first base. The method was the immunoSEQ multiplex PCR assay. The table comes from immuneACCESS by way of TCRdb, which keeps in-frame sequences with V and J called. Part of the clones is missing from these tables; in studies checked, under half for an unresolved V gene and the rest for unknown reasons. In all, the sample holds around 110,000 clones, and over 60% of those were seen once. Roughly 4.8% of the sample goes to the ten largest clones. Results the study describes overall, beyond this receptor: Tumor-resident clones, often undetectable in blood before treatment, expanded rapidly after pembrolizumab and then contracted, generally before radiologic responses.

Worth noting for this clone: Its antigen remains undetermined. No base quality information exists; no much larger clone differs at one position.

Mismatch repair deficiency was established in every enrolled patient by polymerase chain reaction or immunohistochemistry. A few patients who responded to pembrolizumab therapy underwent TCR sequencing. In the phase II trial, pembrolizumab PD-1 blockade was tested prospectively in advanced mismatch repair-deficient cancers, no matter which tissue of origin the cancers came from. Peripheral blood T cell samples were serially collected before and at multiple times after PD-1 blockade was started. Blood sampling time points were reported as weeks after the first dose of pembrolizumab. Here the chain combines TRBV6-1 and TRBJ1-1; the D gene cannot be named for sure. This TCR came from an adult with mismatch repair-deficient cancer. The sequencing used peripheral blood, collected 60 weeks after starting pembrolizumab. Here the CDR3 is given as CASSGTRIRMNTEAFF. The sequence in DNA is TGTGCCAGCAGTGGAACGAGGATTCGGATGAACACTGAAGCTTTCTTT.